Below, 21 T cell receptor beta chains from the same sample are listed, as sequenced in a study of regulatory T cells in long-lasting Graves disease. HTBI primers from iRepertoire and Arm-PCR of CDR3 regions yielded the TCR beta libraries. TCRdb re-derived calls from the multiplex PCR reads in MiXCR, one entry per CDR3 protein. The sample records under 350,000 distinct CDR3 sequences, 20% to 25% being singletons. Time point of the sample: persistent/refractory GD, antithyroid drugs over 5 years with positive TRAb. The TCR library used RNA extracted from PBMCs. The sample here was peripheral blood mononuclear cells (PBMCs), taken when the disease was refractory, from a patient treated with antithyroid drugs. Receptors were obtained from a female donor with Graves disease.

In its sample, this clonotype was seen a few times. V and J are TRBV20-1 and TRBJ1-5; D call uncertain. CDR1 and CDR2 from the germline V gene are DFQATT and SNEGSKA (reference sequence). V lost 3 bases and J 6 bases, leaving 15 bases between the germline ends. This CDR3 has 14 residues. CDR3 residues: CSASVDYTPQPQHF. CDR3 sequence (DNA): TGCAGTGCTAGTGTTGACTACACGCCTCAGCCCCAGCATTTT.

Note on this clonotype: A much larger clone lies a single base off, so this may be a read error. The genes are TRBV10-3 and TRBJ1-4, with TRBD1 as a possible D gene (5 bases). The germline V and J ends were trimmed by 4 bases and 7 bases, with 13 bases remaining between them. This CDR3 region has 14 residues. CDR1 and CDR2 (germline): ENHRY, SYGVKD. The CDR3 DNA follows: TGTGCCATCAGTGGGGGCAGGGTCCCTGAAAAACTGTTTTTT. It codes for CAISGGRVPEKLFF.

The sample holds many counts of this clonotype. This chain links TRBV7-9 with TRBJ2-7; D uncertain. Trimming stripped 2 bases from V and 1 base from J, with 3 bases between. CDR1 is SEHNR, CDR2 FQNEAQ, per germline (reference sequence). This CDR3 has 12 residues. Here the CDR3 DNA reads TGTGCCAGCAGCTTACAATCCTACGAGCAGTACTTC. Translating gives CASSLQSYEQYF.

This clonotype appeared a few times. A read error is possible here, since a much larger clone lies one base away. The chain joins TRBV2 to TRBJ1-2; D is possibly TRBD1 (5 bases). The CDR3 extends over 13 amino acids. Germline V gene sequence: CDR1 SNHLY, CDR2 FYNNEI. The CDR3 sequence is CASSGRGQIGCTF. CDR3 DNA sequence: TGTGCCAGCAGTGGGAGGGGCCAGATCGGCTGCACCTTC.

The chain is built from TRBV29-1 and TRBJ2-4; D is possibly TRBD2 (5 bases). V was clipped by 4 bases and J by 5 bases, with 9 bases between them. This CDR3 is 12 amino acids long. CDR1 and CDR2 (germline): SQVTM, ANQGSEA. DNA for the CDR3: TGCAGCGTTGCGGGGTTGGAAAACATTCAGTACTTC. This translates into CSVAGLENIQYF.

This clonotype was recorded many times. CDR3 DNA: TGTGCCAGCAACAAGGGAACCCACGAGCAGTACTTC. Its translation is CASNKGTHEQYF. V gene TRBV7-2 combines with J gene TRBJ2-7; unclear D gene. Germline V gene sequence: CDR1 SGHTA, CDR2 FQGNSA. This CDR3 has 12 amino acids. The ends were cut back, 7 bases at V and 5 bases at J, with 12 bases in the middle. The whole variable domain, remainder taken from reference TRBV7-2 and TRBJ2-7, is GAGVSQSPSNKVTEKGKDVELRCDPISGHTALYWYRQSLGQGLEFLIYFQGNSAPDKSGLPSDRFSAERTGGSVSTLTIQRTQQEDSAVYLCASNKGTHEQYFGPGTRLTVT.

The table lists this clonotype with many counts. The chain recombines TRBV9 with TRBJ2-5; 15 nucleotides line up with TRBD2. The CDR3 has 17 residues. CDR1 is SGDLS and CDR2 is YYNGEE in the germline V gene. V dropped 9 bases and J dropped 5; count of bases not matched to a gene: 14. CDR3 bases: TGTGCCACCAGTAACGGGGGGACTAGCGGGAGGCTGGAGACCCAGTACTTC. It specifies CATSNGGTSGRLETQYF.

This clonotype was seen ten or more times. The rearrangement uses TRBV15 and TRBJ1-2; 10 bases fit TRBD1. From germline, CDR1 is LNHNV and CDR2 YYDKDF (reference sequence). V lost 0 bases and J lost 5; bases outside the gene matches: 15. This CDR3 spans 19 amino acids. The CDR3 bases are TGTGCCACCAGCAGAGATCGAGTGGACCCTGGACAGGGGGTTTATGGCTACACCTTC. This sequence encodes CATSRDRVDPGQGVYGYTF.

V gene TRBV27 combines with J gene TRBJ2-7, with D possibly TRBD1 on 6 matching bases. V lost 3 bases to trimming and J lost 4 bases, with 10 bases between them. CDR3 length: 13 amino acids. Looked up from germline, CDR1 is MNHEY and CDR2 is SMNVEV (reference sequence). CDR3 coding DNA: TGTGCCAGCAGTTTGATACAGGGATACGAGCAGTACTTC. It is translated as CASSLIQGYEQYF.

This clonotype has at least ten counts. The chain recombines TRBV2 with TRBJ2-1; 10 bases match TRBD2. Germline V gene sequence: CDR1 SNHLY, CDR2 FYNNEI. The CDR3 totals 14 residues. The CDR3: CVDQREGSRNEQFF. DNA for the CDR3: TGTGTCGACCAGCGGGAGGGCAGTAGGAATGAGCAGTTCTTC.

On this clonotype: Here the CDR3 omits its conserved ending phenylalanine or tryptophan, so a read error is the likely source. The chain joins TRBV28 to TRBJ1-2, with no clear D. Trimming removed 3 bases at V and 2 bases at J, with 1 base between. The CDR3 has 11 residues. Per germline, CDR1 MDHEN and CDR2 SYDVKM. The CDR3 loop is CASSLNYGYTS. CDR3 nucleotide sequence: TGTGCCAGCAGTTTGAACTATGGCTACACCTCC.

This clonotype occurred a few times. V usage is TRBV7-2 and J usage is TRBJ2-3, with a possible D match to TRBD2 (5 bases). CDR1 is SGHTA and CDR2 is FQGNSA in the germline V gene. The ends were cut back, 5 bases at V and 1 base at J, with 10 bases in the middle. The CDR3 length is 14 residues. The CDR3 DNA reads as TGTGCCAGCAGCCCCCGAGGGCGCACAGATACGCAGTATTTT. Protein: CASSPRGRTDTQYF.

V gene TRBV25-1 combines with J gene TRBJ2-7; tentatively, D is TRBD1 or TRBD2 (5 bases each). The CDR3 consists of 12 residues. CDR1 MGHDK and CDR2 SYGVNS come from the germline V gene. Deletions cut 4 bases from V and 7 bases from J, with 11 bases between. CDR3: CASSGRGNEQYF. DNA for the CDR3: TGTGCCAGCAGTGGACGGGGCAATGAGCAGTACTTC.

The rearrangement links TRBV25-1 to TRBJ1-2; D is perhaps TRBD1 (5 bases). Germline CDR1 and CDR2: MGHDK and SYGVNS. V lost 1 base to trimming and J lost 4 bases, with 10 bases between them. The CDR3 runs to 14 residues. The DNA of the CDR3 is TGTGCCAGCAGTGAATGGGGGAATACCTATGGCTACACCTTC. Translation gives CASSEWGNTYGYTF.

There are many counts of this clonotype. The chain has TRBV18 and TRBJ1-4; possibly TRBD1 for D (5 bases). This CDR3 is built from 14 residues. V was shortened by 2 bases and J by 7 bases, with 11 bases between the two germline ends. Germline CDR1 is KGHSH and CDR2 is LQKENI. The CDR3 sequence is CASSPGTAREKLFF. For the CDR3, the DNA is TGTGCCAGCTCACCAGGGACGGCCCGTGAAAAACTGTTTTTT. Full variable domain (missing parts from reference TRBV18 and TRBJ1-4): NAGVMQNPRHLVRRRGQEARLRCSPMKGHSHVYWYRQLPEEGLKFMVYLQKENIIDESGMPKERFSAEFPKEGPSILRIQQVVRGDSAAYFCASSPGTAREKLFFGSGTQLSVL.

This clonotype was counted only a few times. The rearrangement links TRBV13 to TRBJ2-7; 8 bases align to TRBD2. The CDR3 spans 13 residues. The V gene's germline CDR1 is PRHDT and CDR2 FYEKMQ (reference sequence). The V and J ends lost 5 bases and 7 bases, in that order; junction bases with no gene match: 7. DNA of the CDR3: TGTGCCAGCAGCCGATACCGGGGGGGGGAGCAGTACTTC. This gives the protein CASSRYRGGEQYF.

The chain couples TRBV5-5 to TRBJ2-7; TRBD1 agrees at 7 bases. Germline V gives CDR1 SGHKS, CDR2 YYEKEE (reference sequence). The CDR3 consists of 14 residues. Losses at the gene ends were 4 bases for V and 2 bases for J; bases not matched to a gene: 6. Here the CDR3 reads CASSVVRGTYEQYF. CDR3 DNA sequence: TGTGCCAGCAGCGTGGTCAGGGGGACCTACGAGCAGTACTTC.

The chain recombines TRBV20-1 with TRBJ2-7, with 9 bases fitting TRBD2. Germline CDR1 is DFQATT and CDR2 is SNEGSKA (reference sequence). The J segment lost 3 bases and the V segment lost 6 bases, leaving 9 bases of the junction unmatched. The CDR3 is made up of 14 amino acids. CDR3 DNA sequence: TGCAGTGCCCCAGCGGGGGGTCTGGACTACGAGCAGTACTTC. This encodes CSAPAGGLDYEQYF.

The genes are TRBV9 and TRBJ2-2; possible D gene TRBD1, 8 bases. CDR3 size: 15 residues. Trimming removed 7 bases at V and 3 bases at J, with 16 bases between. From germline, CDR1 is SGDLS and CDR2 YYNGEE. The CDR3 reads CASHRTGRDTGELFF. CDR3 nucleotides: TGTGCCAGCCATCGGACAGGGAGGGACACCGGGGAGCTGTTTTTT.

The CDR3 is CASSLGSFNTEAFF. The CDR3 DNA reads as TGCGCCAGCAGCTTGGGTAGTTTTAACACTGAAGCTTTCTTT. The chain couples TRBV5-1 to TRBJ1-1; D is ambiguous. CDR1 and CDR2 (germline): SGHRS, YFSETQ. Trimming removed 0 bases at V and 2 bases at J, with 8 bases between. The CDR3 sequence is 14 residues long. The full variable domain, its missing parts supplied by reference TRBV5-1 and TRBJ1-1, is KAGVTQTPRYLIKTRGQQVTLSCSPISGHRSVSWYQQTPGQGLQFLFEYFSETQRNKGNFPGRFSGRQFSNSRSEMNVSTLELGDSALYLCASSLGSFNTEAFFGQGTRLTVV.

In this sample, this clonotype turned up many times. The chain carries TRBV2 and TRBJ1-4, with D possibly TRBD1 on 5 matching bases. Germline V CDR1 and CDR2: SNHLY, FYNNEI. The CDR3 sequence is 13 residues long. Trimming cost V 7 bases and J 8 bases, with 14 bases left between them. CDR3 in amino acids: CASIPTAGEKLFF. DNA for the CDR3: TGTGCCAGCATTCCGACAGCTGGGGAAAAACTGTTTTTT. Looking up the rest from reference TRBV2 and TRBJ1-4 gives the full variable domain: EPEVTQTPSHQVTQMGQEVILRCVPISNHLYFYWYRQILGQKVEFLVSFYNNEISEKSEIFDDQFSVERPDGSNFTLKIRSTKLEDSAMYFCASIPTAGEKLFFGSGTQLSVL.